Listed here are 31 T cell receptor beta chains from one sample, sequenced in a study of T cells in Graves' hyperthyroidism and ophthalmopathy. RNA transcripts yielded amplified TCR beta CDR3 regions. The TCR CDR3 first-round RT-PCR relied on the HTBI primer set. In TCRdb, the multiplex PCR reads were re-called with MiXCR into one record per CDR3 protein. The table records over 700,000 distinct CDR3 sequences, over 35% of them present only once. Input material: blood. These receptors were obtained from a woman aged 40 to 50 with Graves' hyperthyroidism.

The CDR3 reads CATSSRPGASNEKLFF. CDR3 DNA sequence: TGTGCCACCAGCTCGCGACCAGGGGCAAGTAATGAAAAACTGTTTTTT. The chain uses TRBV15 and TRBJ1-4, with D tentatively TRBD1 (6 bases). The CDR3 is 16 residues long. Germline V CDR1 and CDR2: LNHNV, YYDKDF (reference sequence). Trimming took 5 bases from V and 4 from J, leaving 17 bases between them. Drawing the rest from reference TRBV15 and TRBJ1-4, the complete variable domain is DAMVIQNPRYQVTQFGKPVTLSCSQTLNHNVMYWYQQKSSQAPKLLFHYYDKDFNNEADTPDNFQSRRPNTSFCFLDIRSPGLGDTAMYLCATSSRPGASNEKLFFGSGTQLSVL.

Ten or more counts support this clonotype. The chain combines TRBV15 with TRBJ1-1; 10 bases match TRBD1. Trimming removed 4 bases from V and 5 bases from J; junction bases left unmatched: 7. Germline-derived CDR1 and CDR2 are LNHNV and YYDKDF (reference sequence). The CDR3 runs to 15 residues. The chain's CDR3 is CATSIDRDRGTEAFF. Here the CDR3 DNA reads TGTGCCACCAGCATAGACCGGGACAGGGGAACTGAAGCTTTCTTT.

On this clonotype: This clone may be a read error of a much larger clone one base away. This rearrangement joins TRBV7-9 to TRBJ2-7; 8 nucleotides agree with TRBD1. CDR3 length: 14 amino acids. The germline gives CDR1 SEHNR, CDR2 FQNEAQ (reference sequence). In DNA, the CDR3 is TGTGCCAACAGCACACAGGGGGTTTCCTACGAGCAGTACTTC. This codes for CANSTQGVSYEQYF.

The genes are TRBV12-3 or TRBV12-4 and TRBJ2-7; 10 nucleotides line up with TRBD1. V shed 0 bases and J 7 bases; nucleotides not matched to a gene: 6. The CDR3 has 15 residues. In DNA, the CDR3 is TGTGCCAGCAGTTTAGCCGGGACAGGGGTTAGTGAGCAGTACTTC. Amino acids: CASSLAGTGVSEQYF.

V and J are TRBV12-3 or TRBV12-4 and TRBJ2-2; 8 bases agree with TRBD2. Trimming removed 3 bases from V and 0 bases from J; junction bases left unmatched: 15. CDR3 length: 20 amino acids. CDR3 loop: CASSLTGLAGRLANTGELFF. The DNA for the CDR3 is TGTGCCAGCAGTTTGACCGGGCTAGCGGGTAGACTCGCGAACACCGGGGAGCTGTTTTTT.

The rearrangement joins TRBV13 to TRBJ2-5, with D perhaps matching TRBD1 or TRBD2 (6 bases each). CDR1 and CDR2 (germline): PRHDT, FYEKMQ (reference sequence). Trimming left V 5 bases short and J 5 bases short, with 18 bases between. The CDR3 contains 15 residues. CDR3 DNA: TGTGCCAGCAGCCAAAACCGGGGGCCGGGGGAGACCCAGTACTTC. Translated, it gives CASSQNRGPGETQYF. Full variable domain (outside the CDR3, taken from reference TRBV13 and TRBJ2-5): AAGVIQSPRHLIKEKRETATLKCYPIPRHDTVYWYQQGPGQDPQFLISFYEKMQSDKGSIPDRFSAQQFSDYHSELNMSSLELGDSALYFCASSQNRGPGETQYFGPGTRLLVL.

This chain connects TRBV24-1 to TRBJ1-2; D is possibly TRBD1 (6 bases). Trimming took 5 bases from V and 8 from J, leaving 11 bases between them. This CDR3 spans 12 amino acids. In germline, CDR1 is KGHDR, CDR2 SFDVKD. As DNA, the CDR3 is TGTGCCACCAGTGTTGGGACATTCGGCTACACCTTC. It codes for CATSVGTFGYTF.

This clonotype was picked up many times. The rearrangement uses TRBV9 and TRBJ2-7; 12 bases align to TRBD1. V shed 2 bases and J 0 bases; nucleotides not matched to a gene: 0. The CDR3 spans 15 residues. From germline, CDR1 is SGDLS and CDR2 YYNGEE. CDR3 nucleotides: TGTGCCAGCAGCGTGGGACAGGGGGCCTCCTACGAGCAGTACTTC. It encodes CASSVGQGASYEQYF.

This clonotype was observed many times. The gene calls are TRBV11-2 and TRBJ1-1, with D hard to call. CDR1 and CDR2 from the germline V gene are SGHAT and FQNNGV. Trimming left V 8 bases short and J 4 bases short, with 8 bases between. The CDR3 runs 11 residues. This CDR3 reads CASALGTEAFF. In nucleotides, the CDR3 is TGTGCCAGCGCCTTAGGCACTGAAGCTTTCTTT.

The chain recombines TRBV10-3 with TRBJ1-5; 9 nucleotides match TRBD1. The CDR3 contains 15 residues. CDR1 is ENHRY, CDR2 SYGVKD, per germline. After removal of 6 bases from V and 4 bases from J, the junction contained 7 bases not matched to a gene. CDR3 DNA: TGTGCCATCAGGGGGGACAGGGATGGAAATCAGCCCCAGCATTTT. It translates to CAIRGDRDGNQPQHF.

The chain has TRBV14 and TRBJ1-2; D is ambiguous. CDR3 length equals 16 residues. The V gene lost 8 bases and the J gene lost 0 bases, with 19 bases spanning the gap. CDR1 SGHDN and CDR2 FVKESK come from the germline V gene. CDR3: CASSPYEPPANYGYTF. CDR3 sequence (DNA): TGTGCCAGCTCACCTTACGAACCGCCAGCTAACTATGGCTACACCTTC.

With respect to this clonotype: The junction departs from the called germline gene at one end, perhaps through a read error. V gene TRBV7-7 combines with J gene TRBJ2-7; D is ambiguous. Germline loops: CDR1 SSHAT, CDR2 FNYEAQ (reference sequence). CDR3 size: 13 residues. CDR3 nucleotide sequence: TGTGCTAGCAGCTCTCCGAGGATCAATGAGCAGTACTTC. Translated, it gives CASSSPRINEQYF.

CDR3 nucleotides: TGTGCCAGCAGCTTTGGCAACATAAAGCTCGGCGGAGCTTTCTTT. Translated: CASSFGNIKLGGAFF. The genes are TRBV11-2 and TRBJ1-1; D gene ambiguous. CDR3 size: 15 residues. From germline, CDR1 is SGHAT and CDR2 FQNNGV. Trimming pared 3 bases from V and 10 bases from J, leaving 21 bases between.

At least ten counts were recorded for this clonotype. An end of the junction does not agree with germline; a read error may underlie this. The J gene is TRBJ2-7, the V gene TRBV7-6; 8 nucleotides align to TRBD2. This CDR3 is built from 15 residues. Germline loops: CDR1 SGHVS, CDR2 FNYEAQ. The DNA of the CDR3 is TGTGCCAACAGCTTAGTAGCGGGGTCGGCCTACGAGCAGTACTTC. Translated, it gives CANSLVAGSAYEQYF.

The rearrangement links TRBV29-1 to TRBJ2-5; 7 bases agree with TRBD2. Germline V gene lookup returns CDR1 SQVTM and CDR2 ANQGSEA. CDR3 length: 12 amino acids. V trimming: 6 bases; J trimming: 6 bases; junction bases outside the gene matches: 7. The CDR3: CSVEGGMKTQYF. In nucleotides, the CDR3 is TGCAGCGTCGAGGGAGGGATGAAGACCCAGTACTTC.

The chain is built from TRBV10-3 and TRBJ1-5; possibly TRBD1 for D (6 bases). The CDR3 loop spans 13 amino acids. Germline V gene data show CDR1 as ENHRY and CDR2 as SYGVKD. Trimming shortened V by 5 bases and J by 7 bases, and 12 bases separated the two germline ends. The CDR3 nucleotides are TGTGCCATCAGTTCACAGGGCGGGCAGCCCCAGCATTTT. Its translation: CAISSQGGQPQHF.

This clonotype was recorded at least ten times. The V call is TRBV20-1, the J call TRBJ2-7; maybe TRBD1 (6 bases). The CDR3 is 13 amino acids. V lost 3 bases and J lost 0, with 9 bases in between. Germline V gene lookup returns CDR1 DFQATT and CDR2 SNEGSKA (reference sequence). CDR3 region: CSASGTTSYEQYF. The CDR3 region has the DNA TGCAGTGCTAGTGGGACAACCTCCTACGAGCAGTACTTC.

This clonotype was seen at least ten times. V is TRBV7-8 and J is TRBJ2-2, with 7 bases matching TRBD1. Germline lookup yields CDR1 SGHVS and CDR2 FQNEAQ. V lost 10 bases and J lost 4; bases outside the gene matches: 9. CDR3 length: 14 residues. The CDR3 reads CATLPAGGTGELFF. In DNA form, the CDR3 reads TGTGCCACCCTACCGGCAGGGGGCACCGGGGAGCTGTTTTTT.

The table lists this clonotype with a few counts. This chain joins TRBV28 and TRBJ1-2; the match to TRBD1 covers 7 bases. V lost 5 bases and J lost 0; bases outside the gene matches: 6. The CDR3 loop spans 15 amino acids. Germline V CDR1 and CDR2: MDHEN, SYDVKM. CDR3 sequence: CASSPPGGSNYGYTF. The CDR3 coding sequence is TGTGCCAGCAGTCCCCCAGGGGGATCTAACTATGGCTACACCTTC.

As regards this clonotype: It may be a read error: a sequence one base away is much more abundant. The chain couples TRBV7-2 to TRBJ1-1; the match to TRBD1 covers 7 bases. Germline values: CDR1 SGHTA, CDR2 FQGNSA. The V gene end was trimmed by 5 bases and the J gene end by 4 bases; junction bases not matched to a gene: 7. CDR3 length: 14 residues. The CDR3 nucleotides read TGTGCCAGCAGCCACGACAGGGATGGCACTGAAGCTTTCTTT. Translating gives CASSHDRDGTEAFF. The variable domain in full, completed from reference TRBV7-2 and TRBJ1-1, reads GAGVSQSPSNKVTEKGKDVELRCDPISGHTALYWYRQSLGQGLEFLIYFQGNSAPDKSGLPSDRFSAERTGGSVSTLTIQRTQQEDSAVYLCASSHDRDGTEAFFGQGTRLTVV.

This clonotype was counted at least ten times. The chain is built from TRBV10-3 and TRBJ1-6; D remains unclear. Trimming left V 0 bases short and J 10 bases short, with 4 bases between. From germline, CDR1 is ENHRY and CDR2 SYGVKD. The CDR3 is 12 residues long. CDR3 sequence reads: CAISESRSPLHF. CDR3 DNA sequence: TGTGCCATCAGTGAGTCGCGCTCACCCCTCCACTTT.

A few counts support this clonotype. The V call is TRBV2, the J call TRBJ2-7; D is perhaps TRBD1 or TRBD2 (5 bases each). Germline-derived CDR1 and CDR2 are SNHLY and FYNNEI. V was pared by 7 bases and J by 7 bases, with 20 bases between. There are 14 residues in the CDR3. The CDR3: CASNLRDGDGEQYF. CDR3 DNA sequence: TGTGCCAGCAACCTCCGGGACGGAGATGGGGAGCAGTACTTC.

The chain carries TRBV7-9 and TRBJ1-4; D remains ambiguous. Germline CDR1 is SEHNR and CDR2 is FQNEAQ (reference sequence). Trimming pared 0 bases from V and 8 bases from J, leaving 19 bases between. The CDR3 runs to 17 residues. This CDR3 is CASSLASYPTVREKLFF. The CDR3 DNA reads TGTGCCAGCAGCTTAGCGAGCTATCCTACGGTTAGAGAAAAACTGTTTTTT.

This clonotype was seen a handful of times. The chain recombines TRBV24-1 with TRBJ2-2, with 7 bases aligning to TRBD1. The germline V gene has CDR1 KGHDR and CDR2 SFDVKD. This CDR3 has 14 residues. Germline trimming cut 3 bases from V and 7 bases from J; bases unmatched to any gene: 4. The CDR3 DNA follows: TGTGCCACCAGTGATCCGACAGGGATCGGGGAGCTGTTTTTT. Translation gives CATSDPTGIGELFF.

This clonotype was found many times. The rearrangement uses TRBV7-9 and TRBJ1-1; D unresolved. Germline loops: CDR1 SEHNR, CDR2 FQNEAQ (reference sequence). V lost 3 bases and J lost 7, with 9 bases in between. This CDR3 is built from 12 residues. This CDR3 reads CASSFGDGEAFF. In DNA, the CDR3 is TGTGCCAGCAGCTTTGGAGACGGTGAAGCTTTCTTT.

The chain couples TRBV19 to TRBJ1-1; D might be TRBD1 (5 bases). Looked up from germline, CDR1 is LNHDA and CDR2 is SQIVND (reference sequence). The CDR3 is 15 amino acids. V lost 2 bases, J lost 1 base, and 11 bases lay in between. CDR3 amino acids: CASSITPGTNTEAFF. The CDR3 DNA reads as TGTGCCAGTAGTATAACCCCAGGGACGAACACTGAAGCTTTCTTT.

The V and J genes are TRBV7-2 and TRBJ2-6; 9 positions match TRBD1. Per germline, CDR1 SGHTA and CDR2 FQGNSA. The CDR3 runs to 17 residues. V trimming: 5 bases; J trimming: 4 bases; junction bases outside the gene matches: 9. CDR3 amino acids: CASSAGQGKSGANVLTF. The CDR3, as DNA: TGTGCCAGCAGCGCCGGACAGGGGAAATCCGGGGCCAACGTCCTGACTTTC.

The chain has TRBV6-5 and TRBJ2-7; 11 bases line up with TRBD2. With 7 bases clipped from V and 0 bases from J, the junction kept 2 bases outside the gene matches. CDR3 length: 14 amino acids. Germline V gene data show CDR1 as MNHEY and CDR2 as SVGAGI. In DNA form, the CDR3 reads TGTGCCAGCATGGGACTAGCGGACTCCTACGAGCAGTACTTC. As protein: CASMGLADSYEQYF.

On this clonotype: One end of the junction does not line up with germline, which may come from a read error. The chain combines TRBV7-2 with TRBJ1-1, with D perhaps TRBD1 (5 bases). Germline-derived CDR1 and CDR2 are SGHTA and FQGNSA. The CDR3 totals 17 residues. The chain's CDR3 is CASSLLYGGGVNTEASF. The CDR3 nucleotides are TGTGCCAGCAGCTTATTATATGGGGGTGGGGTGAACACTGAAGCTTCCTTT.

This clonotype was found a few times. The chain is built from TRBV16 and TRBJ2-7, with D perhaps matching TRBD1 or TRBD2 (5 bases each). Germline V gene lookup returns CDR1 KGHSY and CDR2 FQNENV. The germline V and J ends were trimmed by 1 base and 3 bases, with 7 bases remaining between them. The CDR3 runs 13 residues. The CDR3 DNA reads TGTGCCAGCAGCCAATTTGGGGGCTACGAGCAGTACTTC. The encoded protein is CASSQFGGYEQYF. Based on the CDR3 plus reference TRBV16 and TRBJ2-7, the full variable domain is GEEVAQTPKHLVRGEGQKAKLYCAPIKGHSYVFWYQQVLKNEFKFLISFQNENVFDETGMPKERFSAKCLPNSPCSLEIQATKLEDSAVYFCASSQFGGYEQYFGPGTRLTVT.

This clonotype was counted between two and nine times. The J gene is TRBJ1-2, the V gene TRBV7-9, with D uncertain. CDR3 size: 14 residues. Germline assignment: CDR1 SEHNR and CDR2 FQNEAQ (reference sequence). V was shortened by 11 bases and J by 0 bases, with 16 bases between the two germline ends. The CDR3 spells CAHTWTASNYGYTF. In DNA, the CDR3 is TGTGCCCACACCTGGACGGCATCTAACTATGGCTACACCTTC.